This T cell receptor (beta chain) is drawn from a study of blood T cell repertoires in COVID-19. Study summary: T cells, B-cell-depleted T cells, or PBMCs provided the cDNA or gDNA that served as material.

This table comes from immunoSEQ multiplex PCR, and its TCRdb copy is limited to in-frame clones, with some not included. The data show around 210,000 clones, 84% seen once. The TCR was taken from a human donor in a cohort sampled during active COVID-19. Sequencing used peripheral blood.

CDR3 sequence (DNA): TGTGCCAGCTCACTCGGCCCTAGTGGTGATACGCAGTATTTT. Amino acid sequence: CASSLGPSGDTQYF. The chain combines TRBV18 with TRBJ2-3, with D uncertain. With 4 bases removed from V and 6 bases from J, the gap between germline ends came to 14 bases. The germline CDR1 and CDR2 sequences are KGHSH and LQKENI. The CDR3 has 14 residues.